The source of this T cell receptor (beta chain) is a study of T cell repertoires in cytomegalovirus infection. TCRdb reanalysed the reads using MiXCR and keeps one entry per CDR3 protein. Of a few hundred thousand distinct CDR3 sequences in the sample, over 7.5% were seen once. As regards this clonotype: This may come from a read error, since a much larger clone is one base off.

The receptor comes from a human donor in good health (CMV status not recorded). Some clones in this sample may be carry-over from other donors' samples. Sequencing used PBMCs.

The CDR3 bases are TGTGCCAACAGCCCCAGGGGGGACAGGGACACAGATACGCAGTATTTT. Residues: CANSPRGDRDTDTQYF. The chain employs TRBV7-2 and TRBJ2-3, with 9 positions matching TRBD1. Germline-derived CDR1 and CDR2 are SGHTA and FQGNSA. The CDR3 contains 16 residues.